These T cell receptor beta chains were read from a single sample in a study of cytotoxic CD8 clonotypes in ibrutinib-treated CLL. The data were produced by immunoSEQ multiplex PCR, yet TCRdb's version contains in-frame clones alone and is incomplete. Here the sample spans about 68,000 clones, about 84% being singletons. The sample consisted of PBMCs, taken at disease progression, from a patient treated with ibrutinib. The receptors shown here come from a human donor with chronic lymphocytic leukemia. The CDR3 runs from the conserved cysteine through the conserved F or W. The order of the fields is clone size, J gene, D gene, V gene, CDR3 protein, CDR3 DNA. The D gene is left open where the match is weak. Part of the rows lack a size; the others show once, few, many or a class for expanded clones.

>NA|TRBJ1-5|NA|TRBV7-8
CASRERTSLAQHF
TGTGCCAGCAGGGAGAGGACGTCGTTGGCCCAGCATTTT
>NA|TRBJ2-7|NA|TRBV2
CASNDGAYEQYF
TGTGCCAGCAACGACGGCGCCTACGAGCAGTACTTC
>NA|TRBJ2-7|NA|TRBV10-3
CAIKGTATYEQYF
TGTGCCATCAAGGGGACCGCGACCTACGAGCAGTACTTC
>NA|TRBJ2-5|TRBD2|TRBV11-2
CASSLGGQETQYF
TGTGCCAGCAGTCTCGGGGGGCAAGAGACCCAGTACTTC
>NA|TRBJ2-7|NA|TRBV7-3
CASSLSTNLKQYF
TGTGCCAGCAGCTTAAGTACAAATTTGAAGCAGTACTTC
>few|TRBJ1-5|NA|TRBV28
CASSRARGTANQPQHF
TGTGCCAGCTCCAGGGCAAGGGGGACTGCAAATCAGCCCCAGCATTTT
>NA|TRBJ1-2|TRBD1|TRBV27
CASSLSAGTAGYGYTF
TGTGCCAGCAGTTTATCTGCCGGGACAGCGGGCTATGGCTACACCTTC
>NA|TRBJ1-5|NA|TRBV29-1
CSVITGTTGQPQHF
TGCAGCGTTATTACAGGGACAACGGGGCAGCCCCAGCATTTT
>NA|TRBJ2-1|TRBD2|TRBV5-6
CASSLTGGAYNEQFF
TGTGCCAGCAGTTTAACGGGAGGAGCCTACAATGAGCAGTTCTTC
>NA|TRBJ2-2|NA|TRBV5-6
CASSLVANTGELFF
TGTGCCAGCAGCTTGGTTGCGAACACCGGGGAGCTGTTTTTT
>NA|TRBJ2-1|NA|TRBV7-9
CASSTPAYSYNEQFF
TGTGCCAGCAGTACCCCGGCCTACTCCTACAATGAGCAGTTCTTC
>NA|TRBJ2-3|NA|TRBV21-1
CASPQCRLSTDTQYF
TGTGCCAGCCCCCAATGCCGCTTGTCCACAGATACGCAGTATTTT
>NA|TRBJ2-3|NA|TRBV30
CAWSVRGGADTQYF
TGTGCCTGGAGTGTAAGGGGGGGCGCGGATACGCAGTATTTT
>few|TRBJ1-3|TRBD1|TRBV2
CATKGQISGNTIYF
TGTGCCACCAAGGGACAGATCTCTGGAAACACCATATATTTT
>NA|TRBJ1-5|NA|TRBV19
CASSIGGSNQPQHF
TGTGCCAGTAGTATAGGGGGAAGTAATCAGCCCCAGCATTTT
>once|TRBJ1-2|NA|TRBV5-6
CASSLLGDGYTF
TGTGCCAGCAGCTTGCTAGGAGATGGCTACACCTTC
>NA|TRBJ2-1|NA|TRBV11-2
CASSLVAGYNEQFF
TGTGCCAGCAGCTTAGTAGCCGGATACAATGAGCAGTTCTTC
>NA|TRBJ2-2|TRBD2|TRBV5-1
CASSHRRAGDTGELFF
TGCGCCAGCAGTCATCGGCGAGCGGGAGACACCGGGGAGCTGTTTTTT
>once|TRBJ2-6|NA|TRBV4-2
CASSQDSWGSGANVLTF
TGTGCCAGCAGCCAAGATTCCTGGGGTTCTGGGGCCAACGTCCTGACTTTC
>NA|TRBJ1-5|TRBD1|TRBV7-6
CASSFDWDRSQPQHF
TGTGCCAGCAGCTTTGATTGGGACAGGTCCCAGCCCCAGCATTTT
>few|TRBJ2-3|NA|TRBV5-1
CASSLEVTDTQYF
TGCGCCAGCAGCTTGGAGGTCACAGATACGCAGTATTTT
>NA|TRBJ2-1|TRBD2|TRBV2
CASSETSGGSEQFF
TGTGCCAGCAGTGAAACTAGCGGGGGGAGTGAGCAGTTCTTC
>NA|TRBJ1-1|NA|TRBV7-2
CASSLAWLNTEAFF
TGTGCCAGCAGCTTAGCCTGGTTGAACACTGAAGCTTTCTTT
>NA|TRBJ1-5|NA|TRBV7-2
CASSVNRVHGNQPQHF
TGTGCCAGCAGCGTAAACAGGGTACACGGCAATCAGCCCCAGCATTTT
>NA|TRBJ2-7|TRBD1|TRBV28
CASSFIIDRERPYEQYF
TGTGCCAGCAGTTTCATTATCGACAGGGAAAGGCCCTACGAGCAGTACTTC
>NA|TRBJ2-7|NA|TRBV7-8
CASSTGTRAYF
TGTGCCAGCAGCACCGGGACGAGGGCGTACTTC
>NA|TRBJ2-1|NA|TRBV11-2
CASTDFSYNEQFF
TGTGCCAGCACCGACTTTTCCTACAATGAGCAGTTCTTC
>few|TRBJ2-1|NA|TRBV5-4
CASSPSGWNEQFF
TGTGCCAGCAGCCCGTCAGGGTGGAATGAGCAGTTCTTC
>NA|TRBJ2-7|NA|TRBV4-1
CASSPGYGSSYEQYF
TGCGCCAGCAGCCCGGGGTATGGGAGCTCCTACGAGCAGTACTTC
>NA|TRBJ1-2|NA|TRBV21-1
CAIERAGGSHGYTF
TGTGCAATTGAGAGGGCCGGGGGATCACATGGCTACACCTTC
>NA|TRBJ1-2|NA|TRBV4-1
CASSLLGWHFTNYGYTF
TGCGCCAGCAGCCTCCTCGGATGGCACTTCACTAACTATGGCTACACCTTC
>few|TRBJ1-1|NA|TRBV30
CAWSVGFGSTEAFF
TGTGCCTGGAGTGTAGGTTTCGGTAGCACTGAAGCTTTCTTT
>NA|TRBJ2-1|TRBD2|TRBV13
CASSKPSGADNEQFF
TGTGCCAGCAGCAAACCTAGCGGGGCGGACAATGAGCAGTTCTTC
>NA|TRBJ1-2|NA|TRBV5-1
CASSLAVGGQNSYTF
TGCGCCAGCAGCTTGGCCGTCGGGGGCCAGAACAGCTACACCTTC
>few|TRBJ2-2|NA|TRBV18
CASSPPNTGELFF
TGTGCCAGCTCACCGCCCAACACCGGGGAGCTGTTTTTT
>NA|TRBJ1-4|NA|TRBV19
CASSIQGEKLFF
TGTGCCAGTAGTATTCAGGGTGAAAAACTGTTTTTT
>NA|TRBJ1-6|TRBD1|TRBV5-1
CASSLAPGGANSPLHF
TGCGCCAGCAGCTTGGCCCCAGGGGGCGCGAATTCACCCCTCCACTTT
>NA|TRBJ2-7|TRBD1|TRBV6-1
CASSVEGANEQYF
TGTGCCAGCAGTGTAGAGGGGGCCAACGAGCAGTACTTC
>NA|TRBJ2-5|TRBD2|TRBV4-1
CASRTSGKETQYF
TGCGCCAGCCGTACTAGCGGGAAAGAGACCCAGTACTTC
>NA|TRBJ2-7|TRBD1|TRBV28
CASSPSGGGYEQYF
TGTGCCAGCAGTCCCTCAGGGGGTGGCTACGAGCAGTACTTC
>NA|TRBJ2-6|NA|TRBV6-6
CASSSSGANVLTF
TGTGCCAGCAGCAGCTCTGGGGCCAACGTCCTGACTTTC
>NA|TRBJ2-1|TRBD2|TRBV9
CASSPRLAGYNEQFF
TGTGCCAGCAGCCCACGACTAGCGGGTTACAATGAGCAGTTCTTC
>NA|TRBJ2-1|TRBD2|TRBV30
CAWRRPGAGGTVRYNEQFF
TGTGCCTGGAGACGGCCGGGGGCGGGAGGGACCGTCCGATACAATGAGCAGTTCTTC
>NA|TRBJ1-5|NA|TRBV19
CASSIYTAGQPQHF
TGTGCCAGTAGCATTTACACAGCGGGTCAGCCCCAGCATTTT
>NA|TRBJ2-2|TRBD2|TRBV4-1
CASSQEETSRSGELFF
TGCGCCAGCAGCCAAGAAGAGACTAGCAGATCCGGGGAGCTGTTTTTT
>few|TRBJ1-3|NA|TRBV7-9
CASSLSHSGNTIYF
TGTGCCAGCAGCTTGAGCCACTCTGGAAACACCATATATTTT
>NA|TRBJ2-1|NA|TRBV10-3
CAISDSHPGIPNNEQFF
TGTGCCATCAGTGATTCCCATCCAGGGATTCCTAACAATGAGCAGTTCTTC
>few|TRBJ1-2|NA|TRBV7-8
CASSLIPGTNYGYTF
TGTGCCAGCAGCTTAATTCCGGGGACTAACTATGGCTACACCTTC